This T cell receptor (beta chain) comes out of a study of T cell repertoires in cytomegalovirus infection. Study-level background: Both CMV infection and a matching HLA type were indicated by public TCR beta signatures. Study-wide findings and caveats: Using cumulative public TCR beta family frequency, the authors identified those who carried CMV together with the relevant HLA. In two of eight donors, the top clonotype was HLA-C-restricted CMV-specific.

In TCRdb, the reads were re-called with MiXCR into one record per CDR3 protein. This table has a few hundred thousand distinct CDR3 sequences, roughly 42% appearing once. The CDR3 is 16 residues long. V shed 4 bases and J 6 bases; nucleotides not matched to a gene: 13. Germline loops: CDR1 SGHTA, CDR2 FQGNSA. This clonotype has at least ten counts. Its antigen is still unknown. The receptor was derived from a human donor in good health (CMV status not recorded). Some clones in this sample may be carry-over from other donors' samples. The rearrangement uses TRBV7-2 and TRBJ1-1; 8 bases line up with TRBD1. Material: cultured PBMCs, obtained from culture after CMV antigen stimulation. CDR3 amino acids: CASSSIGHRGGAEAFF. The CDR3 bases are TGTGCCAGCAGCTCGATCGGCCACAGGGGGGGGGCTGAAGCTTTCTTT.